The entry below gives a single T cell receptor (beta chain) sequence along with its context. These data come from a study of blood T cell repertoires in COVID-19. For the study at large: Researchers got acute and convalescent COVID-19 samples from the United States, Italy and Spain. In each case, the material was cDNA or gDNA derived from T cells, B-cell-depleted T cells, or PBMCs.

In the source study's methods: Amplification of reference gene primers provided the estimated nucleated cell counts. The method was immunoSEQ multiplex PCR; TCRdb's version includes in-frame clones alone and lacks a portion of them. The DNA was the basis for D and trimming; V, J and clone size are from that table. Among over 90,000 clones, 70% to 90% were seen once, and the ten largest hold 1.7%. V lost 6 bases to trimming and J lost 3 bases; unmatched junction nucleotides: 8. Germline lookup yields CDR1 MNHEY and CDR2 SMNVEV (reference sequence). The CDR3 has 14 amino acids. The rearrangement links TRBV27 to TRBJ2-7, with 7 bases lining up with TRBD2. The sequenced material came from peripheral blood. The receptor was isolated from an elderly man with acute or convalescent COVID-19. This chain's CDR3 is CASRKMGGGYEQYF. CDR3 DNA sequence: TGTGCCAGCAGAAAAATGGGCGGGGGCTACGAGCAGTACTTC.